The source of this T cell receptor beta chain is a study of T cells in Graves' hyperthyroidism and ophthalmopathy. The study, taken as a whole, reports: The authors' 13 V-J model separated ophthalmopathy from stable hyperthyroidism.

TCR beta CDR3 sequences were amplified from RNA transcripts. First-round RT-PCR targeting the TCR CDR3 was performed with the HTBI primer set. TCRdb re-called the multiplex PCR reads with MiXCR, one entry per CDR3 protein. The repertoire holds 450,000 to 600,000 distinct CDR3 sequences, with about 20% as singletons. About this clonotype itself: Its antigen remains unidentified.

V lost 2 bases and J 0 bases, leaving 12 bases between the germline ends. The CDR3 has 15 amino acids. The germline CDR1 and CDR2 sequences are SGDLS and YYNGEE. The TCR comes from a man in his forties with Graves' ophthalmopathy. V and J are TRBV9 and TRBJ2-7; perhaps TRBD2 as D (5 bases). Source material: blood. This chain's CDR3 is CASSVGDYASYEQYF. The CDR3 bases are TGTGCCAGCAGCGTCGGAGACTACGCCTCCTACGAGCAGTACTTC.